This record covers a single T cell receptor beta chain. Its antigen is unknown. The sample comes from a study of cytomegalovirus exposure and HLA in healthy donors. The PCR had 60 Vbeta and 13 Jbeta primers. The table came from immunoSEQ multiplex PCR; TCRdb's copy has only in-frame clones and leaves some out. The sample lists more than 100,000 clones, nearly 65% occurring once. Study outcomes and limitations: With later analysis, a missense DCLRE1C variant became linked to TCR beta V- and J-gene trimming.

V trimming: 0 bases; J trimming: 6 bases; junction bases outside the gene matches: 8. The CDR3 is made up of 15 amino acids. The germline V gene has CDR1 SGHTA and CDR2 FQGNSA. Sequencing used PBMCs. The source of this sequence is a man aged 35 to 55 in good health and CMV-seropositive. The chain recombines TRBV7-2 with TRBJ2-7, with TRBD2 matching 7 bases. Here the CDR3 reads CASSLAPAGRREQYF. CDR3 bases: TGTGCCAGCAGCTTAGCCCCAGCGGGGAGGCGCGAGCAGTACTTC. Full variable domain (remainder filled in from reference TRBV7-2 and TRBJ2-7): GAGVSQSPSNKVTEKGKDVELRCDPISGHTALYWYRQSLGQGLEFLIYFQGNSAPDKSGLPSDRFSAERTGGSVSTLTIQRTQQEDSAVYLCASSLAPAGRREQYFGPGTRLTVT.